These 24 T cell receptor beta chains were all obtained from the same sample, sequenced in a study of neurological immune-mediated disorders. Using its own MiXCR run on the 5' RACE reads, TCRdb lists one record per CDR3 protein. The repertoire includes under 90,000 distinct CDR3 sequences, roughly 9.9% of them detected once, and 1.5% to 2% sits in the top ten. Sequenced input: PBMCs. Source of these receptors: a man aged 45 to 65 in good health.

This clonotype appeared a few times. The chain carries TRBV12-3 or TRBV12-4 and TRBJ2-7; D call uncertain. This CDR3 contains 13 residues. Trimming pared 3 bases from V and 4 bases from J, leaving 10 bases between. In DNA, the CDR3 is TGTGCCAGCAGTTTTTCGGCAGGTTACGAGCAGTACTTC. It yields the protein CASSFSAGYEQYF.

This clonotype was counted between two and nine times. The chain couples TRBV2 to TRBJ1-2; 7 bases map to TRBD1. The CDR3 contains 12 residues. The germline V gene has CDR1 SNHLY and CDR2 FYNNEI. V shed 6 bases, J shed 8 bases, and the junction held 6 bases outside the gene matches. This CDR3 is CASRQTGRGYTF. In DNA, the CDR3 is TGTGCCAGCAGGCAGACAGGGAGAGGCTACACCTTC.

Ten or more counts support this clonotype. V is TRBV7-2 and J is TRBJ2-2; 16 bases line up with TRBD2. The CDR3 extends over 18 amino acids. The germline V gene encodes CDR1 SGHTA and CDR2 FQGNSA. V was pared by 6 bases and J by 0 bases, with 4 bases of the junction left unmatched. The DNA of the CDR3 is TGTGCCAGCAGATTGGGGACTAGCGGGGGGGCGAACACCGGGGAGCTGTTTTTT. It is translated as CASRLGTSGGANTGELFF. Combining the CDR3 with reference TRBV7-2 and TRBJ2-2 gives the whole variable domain GAGVSQSPSNKVTEKGKDVELRCDPISGHTALYWYRQSLGQGLEFLIYFQGNSAPDKSGLPSDRFSAERTGGSVSTLTIQRTQQEDSAVYLCASRLGTSGGANTGELFFGEGSRLTVL.

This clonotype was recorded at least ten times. The CDR3 here is CASSLSGGADETQYF. CDR3 DNA sequence: TGCGCCAGCAGCTTGAGCGGGGGCGCTGACGAGACCCAGTACTTC. This rearrangement joins TRBV5-1 to TRBJ2-5, with TRBD2 identical over 8 bases. Germline V gives CDR1 SGHRS, CDR2 YFSETQ. V lost 1 base to trimming and J lost 5 bases; unmatched junction nucleotides: 7. This CDR3 is built from 15 residues.

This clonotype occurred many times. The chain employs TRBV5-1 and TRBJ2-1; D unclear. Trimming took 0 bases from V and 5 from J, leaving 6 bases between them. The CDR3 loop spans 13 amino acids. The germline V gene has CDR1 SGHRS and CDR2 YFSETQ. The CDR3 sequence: CASSLGPNNEQFF. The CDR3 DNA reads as TGCGCCAGCAGCTTGGGGCCAAACAATGAGCAGTTCTTC. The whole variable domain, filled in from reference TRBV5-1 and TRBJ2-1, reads KAGVTQTPRYLIKTRGQQVTLSCSPISGHRSVSWYQQTPGQGLQFLFEYFSETQRNKGNFPGRFSGRQFSNSRSEMNVSTLELGDSALYLCASSLGPNNEQFFGPGTRLTVL.

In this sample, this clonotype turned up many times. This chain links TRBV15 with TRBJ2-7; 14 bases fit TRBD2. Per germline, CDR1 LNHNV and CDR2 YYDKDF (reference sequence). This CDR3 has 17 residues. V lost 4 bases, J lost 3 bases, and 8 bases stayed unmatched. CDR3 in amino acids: CATSTSSGLAGDYEQYF. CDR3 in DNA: TGTGCCACCAGCACTAGCTCGGGACTAGCGGGAGACTACGAGCAGTACTTC.

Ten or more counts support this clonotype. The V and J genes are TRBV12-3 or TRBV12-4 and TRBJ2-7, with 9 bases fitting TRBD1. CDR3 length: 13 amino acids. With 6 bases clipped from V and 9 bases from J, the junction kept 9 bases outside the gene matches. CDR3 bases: TGTGCCAGCAGATATGACAGGGGGGTTCGGCAGTACTTC. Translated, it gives CASRYDRGVRQYF.

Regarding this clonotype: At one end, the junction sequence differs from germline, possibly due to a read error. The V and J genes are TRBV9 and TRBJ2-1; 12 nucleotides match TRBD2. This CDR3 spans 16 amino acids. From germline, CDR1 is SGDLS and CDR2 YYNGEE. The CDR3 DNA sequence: TGTGCCAGCAGCATAGATTCTAGCGGGAGGGCTGGGGAGCGGTTCTTC. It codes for CASSIDSSGRAGERFF.

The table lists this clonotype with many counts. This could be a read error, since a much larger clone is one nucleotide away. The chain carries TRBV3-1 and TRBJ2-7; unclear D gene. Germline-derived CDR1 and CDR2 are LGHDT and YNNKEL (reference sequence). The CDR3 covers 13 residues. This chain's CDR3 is CANSPRLAYEQYF. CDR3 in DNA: TGTGCCAACAGCCCTCGATTGGCCTACGAGCAGTACTTC.

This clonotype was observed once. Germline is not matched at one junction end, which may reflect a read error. CDR3 nucleotides: TGTGCCACTAGTGAATTGGGGCAGGGGGCTATGGATGAGCAGTTCTTC. Its translation: CATSELGQGAMDEQFF. The rearrangement links TRBV24-1 to TRBJ2-1, with TRBD1 identical over 8 bases. The CDR3 covers 16 residues. CDR1 and CDR2 (germline): KGHDR, SFDVKD.

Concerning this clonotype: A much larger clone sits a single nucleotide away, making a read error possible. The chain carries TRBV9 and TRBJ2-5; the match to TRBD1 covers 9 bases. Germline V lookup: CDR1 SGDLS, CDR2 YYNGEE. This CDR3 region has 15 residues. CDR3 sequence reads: CVSSPGQGSGETQYF. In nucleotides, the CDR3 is TGTGTCAGCAGCCCAGGACAGGGGAGTGGAGAGACCCAGTACTTC.

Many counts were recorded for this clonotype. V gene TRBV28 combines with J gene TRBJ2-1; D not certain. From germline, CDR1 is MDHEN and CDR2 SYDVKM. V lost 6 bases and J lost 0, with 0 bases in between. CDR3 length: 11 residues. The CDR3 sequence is CASSSYNEQFF. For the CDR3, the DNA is TGTGCCAGCAGCTCCTACAATGAGCAGTTCTTC.

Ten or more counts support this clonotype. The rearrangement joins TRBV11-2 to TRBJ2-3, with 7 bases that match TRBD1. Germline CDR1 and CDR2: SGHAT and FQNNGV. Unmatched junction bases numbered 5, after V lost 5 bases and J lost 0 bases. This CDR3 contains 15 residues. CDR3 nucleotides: TGTGCCAGCAGCGATGGGACAGCTAGCACAGATACGCAGTATTTT. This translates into CASSDGTASTDTQYF.

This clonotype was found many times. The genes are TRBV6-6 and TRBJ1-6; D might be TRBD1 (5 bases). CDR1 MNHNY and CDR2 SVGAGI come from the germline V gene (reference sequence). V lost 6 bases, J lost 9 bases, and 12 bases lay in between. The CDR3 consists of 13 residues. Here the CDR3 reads CASSRGRGSPLHF. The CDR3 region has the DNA TGTGCCAGCAGCCGGGGGAGGGGTTCACCCCTCCACTTT.

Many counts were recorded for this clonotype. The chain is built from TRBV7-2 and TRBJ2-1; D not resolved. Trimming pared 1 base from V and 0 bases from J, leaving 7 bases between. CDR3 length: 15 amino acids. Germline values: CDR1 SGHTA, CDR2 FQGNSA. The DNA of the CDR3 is TGTGCCAGCAGCTTAGACAGAAGCTCCTACAATGAGCAGTTCTTC. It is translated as CASSLDRSSYNEQFF.

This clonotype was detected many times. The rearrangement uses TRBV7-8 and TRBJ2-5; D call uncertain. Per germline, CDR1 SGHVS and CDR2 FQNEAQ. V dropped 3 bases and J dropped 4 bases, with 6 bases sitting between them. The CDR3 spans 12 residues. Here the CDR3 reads CASSLFSETQYF. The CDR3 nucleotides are TGTGCCAGCAGCTTGTTCTCAGAGACCCAGTACTTC.

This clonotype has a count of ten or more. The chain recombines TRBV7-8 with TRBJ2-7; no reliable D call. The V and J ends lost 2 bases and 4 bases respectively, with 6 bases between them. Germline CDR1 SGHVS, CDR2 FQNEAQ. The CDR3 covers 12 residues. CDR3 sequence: CASSLLQYEQYF. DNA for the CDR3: TGTGCCAGCAGCTTATTACAGTACGAGCAGTACTTC.

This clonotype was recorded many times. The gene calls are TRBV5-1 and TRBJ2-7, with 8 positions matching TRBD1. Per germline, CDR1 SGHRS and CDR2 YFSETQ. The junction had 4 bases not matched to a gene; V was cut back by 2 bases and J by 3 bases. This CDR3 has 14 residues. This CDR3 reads CASSFGQGGYEQYF. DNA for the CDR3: TGCGCCAGCAGCTTTGGACAGGGAGGCTACGAGCAGTACTTC.

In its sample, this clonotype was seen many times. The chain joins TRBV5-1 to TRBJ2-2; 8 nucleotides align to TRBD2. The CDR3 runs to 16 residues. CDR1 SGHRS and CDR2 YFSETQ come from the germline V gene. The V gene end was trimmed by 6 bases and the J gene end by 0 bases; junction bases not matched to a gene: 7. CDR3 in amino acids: CASTSPGLANTGELFF. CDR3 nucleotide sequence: TGCGCCAGCACGTCGCCGGGACTAGCGAACACCGGGGAGCTGTTTTTT.

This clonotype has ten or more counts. The CDR3 region is CSARRARLDTGELFF. The CDR3 DNA follows: TGCAGTGCTAGGAGGGCGCGGCTTGACACCGGGGAGCTGTTTTTT. The chain is built from TRBV20-1 and TRBJ2-2, with D perhaps TRBD2 (5 bases). Trimming stripped 3 bases from V and 3 bases from J, with 14 bases between. The CDR3 has 15 amino acids. Germline values: CDR1 DFQATT, CDR2 SNEGSKA (reference sequence).

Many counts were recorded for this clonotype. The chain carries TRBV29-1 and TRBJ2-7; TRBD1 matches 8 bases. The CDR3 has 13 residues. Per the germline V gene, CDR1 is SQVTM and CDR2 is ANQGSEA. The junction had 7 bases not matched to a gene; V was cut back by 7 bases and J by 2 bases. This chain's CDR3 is CSGGDRPPYEQYF. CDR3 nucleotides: TGCAGCGGAGGGGACAGGCCACCCTACGAGCAGTACTTC.

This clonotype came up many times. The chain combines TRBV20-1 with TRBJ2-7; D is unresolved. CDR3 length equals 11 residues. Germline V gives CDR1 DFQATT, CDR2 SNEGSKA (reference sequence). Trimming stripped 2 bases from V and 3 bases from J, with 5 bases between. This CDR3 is CSARNLYEQYF. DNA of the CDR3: TGCAGTGCTAGAAATCTCTACGAGCAGTACTTC.

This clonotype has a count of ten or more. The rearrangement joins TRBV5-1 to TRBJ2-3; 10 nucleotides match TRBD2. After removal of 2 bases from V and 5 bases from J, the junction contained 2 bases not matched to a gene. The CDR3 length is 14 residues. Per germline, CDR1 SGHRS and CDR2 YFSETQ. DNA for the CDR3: TGCGCCAGCAGCTTCACTAGCGGGGAAGATACGCAGTATTTT. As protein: CASSFTSGEDTQYF.

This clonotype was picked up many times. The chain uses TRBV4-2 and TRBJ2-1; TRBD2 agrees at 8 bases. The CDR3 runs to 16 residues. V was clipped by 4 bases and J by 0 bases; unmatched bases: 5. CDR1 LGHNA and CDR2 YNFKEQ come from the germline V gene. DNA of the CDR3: TGTGCCAGCAGCCGTGGAGCGGGGGACTCCTACAATGAGCAGTTCTTC. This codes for CASSRGAGDSYNEQFF.